The 28 T cell receptor beta chains below were found in one sample sequenced in a study of blood T cell repertoires in COVID-19. Only in-frame clones appear in the TCRdb table, and some are missing; sequencing was by immunoSEQ multiplex PCR. This sample has roughly 140,000 clones, with roughly 89% found just once. The sample consisted of PBMCs or T cells enriched from blood (not recorded which). These receptors all come from a woman aged 45-60 years who had been exposed to COVID-19.

The rearrangement uses TRBV6-5 and TRBJ1-2, with D perhaps TRBD1 (5 bases). Per germline, CDR1 MNHEY and CDR2 SVGAGI. The germline V and J ends were trimmed by 7 bases and 8 bases, with 11 bases remaining between them. The CDR3 spans 11 residues. The CDR3 sequence is CASTRVGGYTF. CDR3 in DNA: TGTGCCAGCACCAGGGTGGGCGGCTACACCTTC.

The J gene is TRBJ2-1, the V gene TRBV7-6, with D possibly TRBD2 on 7 matching bases. Germline V gene sequence: CDR1 SGHVS, CDR2 FNYEAQ. CDR3 length: 16 residues. The V and J ends lost 6 bases and 0 bases respectively, with 15 bases between them. CDR3 region: CASRPGGGSSYNEQFF. Written as DNA, the CDR3 is TGTGCCAGCAGGCCGGGGGGCGGGAGCTCCTACAATGAGCAGTTCTTC.

The chain joins TRBV4-3 to TRBJ1-1; the D gene is possibly TRBD1 (5 bases). Trimming took 5 bases from V and 2 from J, leaving 12 bases between them. Germline CDR1 is LGHNA and CDR2 is YSLEER. This CDR3 has 14 residues. CDR3 sequence reads: CASSTTQGNTEAFF. CDR3 nucleotide sequence: TGCGCCAGCAGCACTACCCAGGGAAACACTGAAGCTTTCTTT.

This clone was counted once. The gene calls are TRBV11-2 and TRBJ1-2; 8 nucleotides line up with TRBD1. There are 13 residues in the CDR3. CDR1 SGHAT and CDR2 FQNNGV come from the germline V gene. V was clipped by 5 bases and J by 4 bases; unmatched bases: 3. Here the CDR3 reads CASSATGAYGYTF. CDR3 DNA: TGTGCCAGCAGCGCGACAGGGGCCTATGGCTACACCTTC.

J is TRBJ2-1 and V is TRBV5-1; no clear D gene. The V end was cut by 0 bases, the J end by 4 bases, with 5 bases between. CDR1 and CDR2 (germline): SGHRS, YFSETQ. The CDR3 has 13 amino acids. CDR3 nucleotide sequence: TGCGCCAGCAGCTTGGTTTCTTACAATGAGCAGTTCTTC. Its protein is CASSLVSYNEQFF.

The V and J genes are TRBV19 and TRBJ1-1; D perhaps matches TRBD1 (6 bases). The V end was cut by 3 bases, the J end by 4 bases, with 18 bases between. This CDR3 is 16 amino acids long. Germline CDR1 is LNHDA and CDR2 is SQIVND (reference sequence). CDR3 DNA: TGTGCCAGTAGTATCCGGGACAATCCCCCAACCACTGAAGCTTTCTTT. Translating gives CASSIRDNPPTTEAFF.

The V and J genes are TRBV11-2 and TRBJ1-3; D not certain. The V gene's germline CDR1 is SGHAT and CDR2 FQNNGV. Trimming removed 6 bases from V and 0 bases from J, with 12 bases in between. This CDR3 is 15 amino acids long. The CDR3 bases are TGTGCCAGCAGTGACAACCTATCCTCTGGAAACACCATATATTTT. Its protein is CASSDNLSSGNTIYF.

The chain employs TRBV5-1 and TRBJ1-5, with a possible D match to TRBD1 (5 bases). This CDR3 comprises 14 residues. V was shortened by 0 bases and J by 4 bases, with 8 bases between the two germline ends. Germline CDR1 SGHRS, CDR2 YFSETQ. The CDR3 nucleotides are TGCGCCAGCAGCTTGGTTCCAGGGAATCAGCCCCAGCATTTT. Protein: CASSLVPGNQPQHF.

The chain is built from TRBV4-3 and TRBJ2-7; D is possibly TRBD2 (5 bases). V was cut by 2 bases and J by 7 bases, with 12 bases left in between. Germline-derived CDR1 and CDR2 are LGHNA and YSLEER. This CDR3 has 13 amino acids. The CDR3 loop reads CASSQTARGEQYF. The CDR3 coding sequence is TGCGCCAGCAGCCAAACCGCCCGAGGGGAGCAGTACTTC.

This clone was seen many times. The V call is TRBV11-2, the J call TRBJ1-3, with unresolved D. Looked up from germline, CDR1 is SGHAT and CDR2 is FQNNGV. The CDR3 extends over 14 amino acids. V dropped 5 bases and J dropped 0 bases, with 8 bases sitting between them. The CDR3 loop is CASSGTDSGNTIYF. The CDR3 bases are TGTGCCAGCAGCGGAACAGACTCTGGAAACACCATATATTTT.

The gene calls are TRBV10-3 and TRBJ1-6; D is possibly TRBD1 (5 bases). Germline CDR1 is ENHRY and CDR2 is SYGVKD. V gave up 2 bases and J gave up 5 bases, with 7 bases separating them. This CDR3 spans 14 amino acids. The CDR3 region is CAISEEGDNSPLHF. The CDR3 DNA sequence: TGTGCCATCAGTGAGGAAGGGGATAATTCACCCCTCCACTTT.

The J gene is TRBJ2-7, the V gene TRBV15, with TRBD1 as a possible D gene (6 bases). V lost 0 bases and J 2 bases, leaving 14 bases between the germline ends. The CDR3 contains 16 residues. Germline-derived CDR1 and CDR2 are LNHNV and YYDKDF (reference sequence). The DNA for the CDR3 is TGTGCCACCAGCAGAGAGCAGGGGCGTCGACCCTACGAGCAGTACTTC. This encodes CATSREQGRRPYEQYF.

A note on this clone: Other DNA sequences from this sample encode an identical CDR3 as well. The rearrangement uses TRBV12-3 or TRBV12-4 and TRBJ1-2, with D unresolved. The length of the CDR3 is 12 residues. Trimming left V 6 bases short and J 4 bases short, with 9 bases between. The chain's CDR3 is CASSSPGYGYTF. CDR3 nucleotides: TGTGCCAGCAGCTCCCCAGGCTATGGCTACACCTTC.

This clone has only a few counts. The chain carries TRBV7-9 and TRBJ2-3, with 8 bases identical to TRBD2. V lost 3 bases and J lost 2; bases outside the gene matches: 1. The V gene's germline CDR1 is SEHNR and CDR2 FQNEAQ (reference sequence). This CDR3 is 14 amino acids long. The CDR3 sequence is CASSLGLDTDTQYF. For the CDR3, the DNA is TGTGCCAGCAGCTTGGGACTAGACACAGATACGCAGTATTTT. Together with reference TRBV7-9 and TRBJ2-3, the CDR3 gives the full variable domain: DTGVSQNPRHKITKRGQNVTFRCDPISEHNRLYWYRQTLGQGPEFLTYFQNEAQLEKSRLLSDRFSAERPKGSFSTLEIQRTEQGDSAMYLCASSLGLDTDTQYFGPGTRLTVL.

This clone was counted a single time. V is TRBV5-1 and J is TRBJ1-2; TRBD1 matches 12 bases. The germline V gene encodes CDR1 SGHRS and CDR2 YFSETQ. There are 16 residues in the CDR3. The trim removed 5 bases at V and 4 bases at J, leaving 9 bases unmatched. The chain's CDR3 is CASRGPGTGGAYGYTF. Written as DNA, the CDR3 is TGCGCCAGCAGAGGGCCTGGGACAGGGGGCGCCTATGGCTACACCTTC.

This sequence joins TRBV20-1 and TRBJ2-7; possible D gene TRBD1, 5 bases. V was trimmed by 3 bases and J by 4 bases, leaving 16 bases between them. CDR1 DFQATT and CDR2 SNEGSKA come from the germline V gene (reference sequence). CDR3 length: 14 residues. The CDR3 sequence: CSASIVKGKYEQYF. In DNA form, the CDR3 reads TGCAGTGCTAGTATTGTGAAGGGGAAGTACGAGCAGTACTTC.

This chain connects TRBV11-2 to TRBJ2-2; D is unresolved. V shed 5 bases and J shed 4 bases, with 14 bases lying between them. The CDR3 is made up of 15 amino acids. Per the germline V gene, CDR1 is SGHAT and CDR2 is FQNNGV. CDR3 in DNA: TGTGCCAGCAGCGCATCAGGTCTGTCCACCGGGGAGCTGTTTTTT. This translates into CASSASGLSTGELFF.

J is TRBJ2-2 and V is TRBV11-2; TRBD2 agrees at 10 bases. The V gene end was trimmed by 8 bases and the J gene end by 6 bases; junction bases not matched to a gene: 9. In germline, CDR1 is SGHAT, CDR2 FQNNGV. The CDR3 consists of 15 residues. The CDR3 nucleotides read TGTGCCAGCCACGAGCTGGGGACTAGCGCCGGGGAGCTGTTTTTT. This translates into CASHELGTSAGELFF.

The rearrangement uses TRBV2 and TRBJ1-2, with D maybe TRBD1 (6 bases). Germline V gives CDR1 SNHLY, CDR2 FYNNEI. The CDR3 consists of 13 residues. V shed 6 bases and J shed 2 bases, with 10 bases lying between them. The CDR3 loop reads CASRQGQNYGYTF. Here the CDR3 DNA reads TGTGCCAGCAGGCAGGGGCAAAACTATGGCTACACCTTC.

The V gene is TRBV6-1, the J gene TRBJ1-5, with D perhaps matching TRBD1 (6 bases). The CDR3 contains 16 residues. Deletions cut 4 bases from V and 2 bases from J, with 15 bases between. The germline V gene has CDR1 MNHNS and CDR2 SASEGT. CDR3 sequence (DNA): TGTGCCAGCAGTGGCTCGACCCGACAGGGCAATCAGCCCCAGCATTTT. Residues: CASSGSTRQGNQPQHF.

The J gene is TRBJ1-3, the V gene TRBV6-5; D not certain. Trimming removed 7 bases from V and 3 bases from J, with 7 bases in between. This CDR3 region has 12 residues. Germline V gene lookup returns CDR1 MNHEY and CDR2 SVGAGI. Here the CDR3 reads CASTRFGNTIYF. In DNA, the CDR3 is TGTGCCAGCACGAGGTTTGGAAACACCATATATTTT.

This chain joins TRBV5-6 and TRBJ1-2; D is ambiguous. The length of the CDR3 is 12 residues. Trimming removed 0 bases at V and 8 bases at J, with 8 bases between. The germline V gene has CDR1 SGHDT and CDR2 YYEEEE. The CDR3 coding sequence is TGTGCCAGCAGCTTGGTACAGACGGGCTACACCTTC. This gives the protein CASSLVQTGYTF.

This rearrangement joins TRBV10-2 to TRBJ2-3; 7 nucleotides align to TRBD2. The length of the CDR3 is 15 residues. J was trimmed by 2 bases and V by 8 bases; bases with no gene match: 10. CDR1 is WSHSY and CDR2 is SAAADI in the germline V gene. In nucleotides, the CDR3 is TGCGCCAGCCGTGGCGGGGGAGTTCCCACAGATACGCAGTATTTT. This translates into CASRGGGVPTDTQYF.

This clone was detected only once. The rearrangement links TRBV19 to TRBJ2-7; 7 bases map to TRBD1. V lost 4 bases and J lost 1; bases outside the gene matches: 4. Germline loops: CDR1 LNHDA, CDR2 SQIVND (reference sequence). The CDR3 loop spans 14 amino acids. CDR3 sequence: CASSTTGQSYEQYF. CDR3 nucleotides: TGTGCCAGTAGTACCACGGGACAGTCCTACGAGCAGTACTTC.

The V and J genes are TRBV6-5 and TRBJ2-7; D ambiguous. Germline V gene lookup returns CDR1 MNHEY and CDR2 SVGAGI. Trimming removed 5 bases from V and 0 bases from J, with 14 bases in between. The CDR3 consists of 15 residues. CDR3 sequence: CASSPNSGPSYEQYF. For the CDR3, the DNA is TGTGCCAGCAGTCCGAATTCGGGTCCCTCCTACGAGCAGTACTTC.

Comment on this clone: The same CDR3 arises from other DNA sequences in this sample as well. The chain employs TRBV7-2 and TRBJ1-5; D perhaps matches TRBD1 (6 bases). Germline lookup yields CDR1 SGHTA and CDR2 FQGNSA. Trimming stripped 1 base from V and 2 bases from J, with 9 bases between. CDR3 length equals 15 residues. The CDR3: CASSLVAGGNQPQHF. For the CDR3, the DNA is TGTGCCAGCAGCTTAGTTGCAGGGGGCAATCAGCCCCAGCATTTT.

The chain carries TRBV11-2 and TRBJ1-2; D may be TRBD1 (5 bases). Per the germline V gene, CDR1 is SGHAT and CDR2 is FQNNGV. Deletions cut 1 base from V and 8 bases from J, with 14 bases between. The CDR3 loop spans 14 amino acids. The DNA for the CDR3 is TGTGCCAGCAGCTTAGCCCCAGGGATTTACGGCTACACCTTC. Residues: CASSLAPGIYGYTF. The variable domain in full, completed from reference TRBV11-2 and TRBJ1-2, reads EAGVAQSPRYKIIEKRQSVAFWCNPISGHATLYWYQQILGQGPKLLIQFQNNGVVDDSQLPKDRFSAERLKGVDSTLKIQPAKLEDSAVYLCASSLAPGIYGYTFGSGTRLTVV.

The J gene is TRBJ2-7, the V gene TRBV9, with D maybe TRBD1 (5 bases). The CDR3 runs to 16 residues. CDR1 is SGDLS, CDR2 YYNGEE, per germline. The V gene lost 4 bases and the J gene lost 0 bases, with 17 bases spanning the gap. CDR3: CASSPRGDSLSYEQYF. In DNA form, the CDR3 reads TGTGCCAGCAGCCCCCGAGGCGACAGCCTCTCCTACGAGCAGTACTTC.